Below, 22 T cell receptor beta chains from the same sample are listed, as sequenced in a study of control samples from healthy donors and cancer patients. Profiled with immunoSEQ multiplex PCR; TCRdb holds only in-frame clones, not every one. The sample holds 150,000 to 180,000 clones, just under 95% seen once. The material sequenced was blood. Source of these receptors: a man aged 35-49 years in good health.

The chain couples TRBV7-2 to TRBJ1-2; no reliable D call. The germline gives CDR1 SGHTA, CDR2 FQGNSA. The germline V and J ends were trimmed by 1 base and 2 bases, with 8 bases remaining between them. The CDR3 length is 14 residues. CDR3 residues: CASSLVELNYGYTF. CDR3 sequence (DNA): TGTGCCAGCAGCTTAGTTGAGCTAAACTATGGCTACACCTTC.

CDR3 DNA: TGTGCCAGCAGTAGACAGGTACCCGGGGAGCTGTTTTTT. Translating it yields CASSRQVPGELFF. V and J are TRBV6-2 or TRBV6-3 and TRBJ2-2; tentatively, D is TRBD1 (6 bases). The CDR3 runs to 13 residues. Trimming left V 5 bases short and J 6 bases short, with 10 bases between. The germline gives CDR1 MNHEY, CDR2 SVGEGT.

This chain uses TRBV5-1 with TRBJ1-2; 7 nucleotides line up with TRBD1. CDR1 and CDR2 (germline): SGHRS, YFSETQ. The CDR3 length is 12 residues. Trimming at V came to 8 bases and at J to 9 bases, leaving 10 bases not matched to a gene. In DNA form, the CDR3 reads TGCGCCAGTGCCGACAGGGAGTCGAGCTACACCTTC. This translates into CASADRESSYTF.

The chain recombines TRBV28 with TRBJ1-2; TRBD1 agrees at 7 bases. The V segment lost 1 base and the J segment 7 bases; nucleotides outside the gene matches: 6. Per germline, CDR1 MDHEN and CDR2 SYDVKM. The CDR3 loop spans 14 amino acids. This chain's CDR3 is CASSLLAGGSGYTF. The CDR3 coding sequence is TGTGCCAGCAGTTTATTGGCAGGGGGTTCTGGCTACACCTTC.

The chain employs TRBV18 and TRBJ2-7; 9 nucleotides line up with TRBD1. Looked up from germline, CDR1 is KGHSH and CDR2 is LQKENI. Unmatched junction bases numbered 4, after V lost 1 base and J lost 0 bases. This CDR3 comprises 16 residues. CDR3 sequence (DNA): TGTGCCAGCTCACCACTCGGGACAGGGCGCTCCTACGAGCAGTACTTC. Translation gives CASSPLGTGRSYEQYF.

The V gene is TRBV11-2, the J gene TRBJ1-2; D may be TRBD1 (5 bases). Germline values: CDR1 SGHAT, CDR2 FQNNGV. This CDR3 is 15 amino acids long. The V and J ends lost 3 bases and 8 bases respectively, with 19 bases between them. The CDR3 sequence: CASSLGHATEGGYTF. The CDR3 DNA is TGTGCCAGCAGCTTGGGTCACGCGACAGAGGGGGGCTACACCTTC. Together with reference TRBV11-2 and TRBJ1-2, the CDR3 gives the full variable domain: EAGVAQSPRYKIIEKRQSVAFWCNPISGHATLYWYQQILGQGPKLLIQFQNNGVVDDSQLPKDRFSAERLKGVDSTLKIQPAKLEDSAVYLCASSLGHATEGGYTFGSGTRLTVV.

This sequence joins TRBV5-1 and TRBJ2-3; unclear D gene. Germline CDR1 and CDR2: SGHRS and YFSETQ. The CDR3 contains 12 residues. Trimming shortened V by 4 bases and J by 4 bases, and 7 bases separated the two germline ends. The CDR3 DNA is TGCGCCAGCAGCCATCGATCAGATACGCAGTATTTT. Amino acid sequence: CASSHRSDTQYF.

This clone was counted only a few times. The chain uses TRBV18 and TRBJ2-7; no clear D gene. This CDR3 has 13 residues. Germline V gene sequence: CDR1 KGHSH, CDR2 LQKENI. The V and J ends lost 6 bases and 3 bases respectively, with 12 bases between them. The CDR3, as DNA: TGTGCCAGCTCCCCCAGACCGGACTACGAGCAGTACTTC. Translating gives CASSPRPDYEQYF.

The rearrangement joins TRBV4-1 to TRBJ1-3; D is possibly TRBD1 (6 bases). CDR3 size: 17 residues. V dropped 4 bases and J dropped 0 bases, with 16 bases sitting between them. CDR1 is MGHRA, CDR2 YSYEKL, per germline. The CDR3, as DNA: TGCGCCAGCAGCCGATCCGGGACACTCAGCTCTGGAAACACCATATATTTT. Translated, it gives CASSRSGTLSSGNTIYF.

This chain joins TRBV27 and TRBJ2-5; possibly TRBD2 for D (6 bases). This CDR3 is 16 amino acids long. Germline lookup yields CDR1 MNHEY and CDR2 SMNVEV (reference sequence). V was trimmed by 3 bases and J by 5 bases, leaving 19 bases between them. This CDR3 is CASSFFGGNRLETQYF. The CDR3 nucleotides are TGTGCCAGCAGTTTCTTTGGAGGGAATCGGTTGGAGACCCAGTACTTC.

The rearrangement links TRBV6-5 to TRBJ1-6; perhaps TRBD1 as D (5 bases). V gave up 10 bases and J gave up 9 bases, with 13 bases separating them. CDR3 length: 12 residues. Germline assignment: CDR1 MNHEY and CDR2 SVGAGI. The CDR3 here is CATRGGISPLHF. As DNA, the CDR3 is TGTGCCACGCGGGGGGGGATTTCACCCCTCCACTTT.

This clone is a singleton in its sample. The rearrangement links TRBV9 to TRBJ2-1; TRBD1 matches at 7 bases. This CDR3 spans 15 amino acids. After removal of 4 bases from V and 4 bases from J, the junction contained 8 bases not matched to a gene. The germline V gene has CDR1 SGDLS and CDR2 YYNGEE. The CDR3 region is CASSPRDSPYNEQFF. The CDR3 DNA is TGTGCCAGCAGCCCTCGGGACAGCCCATACAATGAGCAGTTCTTC.

The rearrangement joins TRBV28 to TRBJ1-5; D is undetermined. Germline V CDR1 and CDR2: MDHEN, SYDVKM. CDR3 length equals 15 residues. Trimming shortened V by 6 bases and J by 11 bases, and 23 bases separated the two germline ends. CDR3 sequence (DNA): TGTGCCAGCAGCTCCACGACCGGATCGGGAGGTTCCCAGCATTTT. This codes for CASSSTTGSGGSQHF.

The chain is built from TRBV7-9 and TRBJ1-2; no definite D call. The V end lost 3 bases, the J end lost 6 bases, and 8 bases lay between the germline ends. CDR1 and CDR2 (germline): SEHNR, FQNEAQ (reference sequence). The CDR3 runs to 12 residues. Here the CDR3 reads CASSFGVDGYTF. In DNA, the CDR3 is TGTGCCAGCAGCTTTGGGGTTGATGGCTACACCTTC.

The chain is built from TRBV5-1 and TRBJ1-4; D ambiguous. CDR3 length: 14 residues. V was shortened by 4 bases and J by 5 bases, with 12 bases between the two germline ends. CDR1 is SGHRS and CDR2 is YFSETQ in the germline V gene. CDR3 region: CASSPHGKNEKLFF. As DNA, the CDR3 is TGCGCCAGCAGCCCTCACGGGAAAAATGAAAAACTGTTTTTT.

J is TRBJ2-7 and V is TRBV19; TRBD2 aligns across 8 bases. Germline-derived CDR1 and CDR2 are LNHDA and SQIVND (reference sequence). With V trimmed by 6 bases and J by 5 bases, 15 bases remained unmatched. This CDR3 comprises 16 residues. The chain's CDR3 is CASSPGLGVDFDEQYF. The CDR3, as DNA: TGTGCCAGTAGCCCGGGACTAGGCGTAGATTTCGACGAGCAGTACTTC.

V gene TRBV2 combines with J gene TRBJ1-1; D not resolved. There are 15 residues in the CDR3. CDR1 is SNHLY, CDR2 FYNNEI, per germline. Trimming removed 6 bases at V and 0 bases at J, with 14 bases between. CDR3 amino acids: CASRPRLGMNTEAFF. CDR3 coding DNA: TGTGCCAGCAGGCCACGCCTCGGCATGAACACTGAAGCTTTCTTT.

The genes are TRBV7-2 and TRBJ1-2; D remains unclear. The germline V gene encodes CDR1 SGHTA and CDR2 FQGNSA. This CDR3 region has 12 residues. Trimming removed 5 bases at V and 6 bases at J, with 10 bases between. The CDR3 nucleotides read TGTGCCAGCAGCCCGGCCCTGGATGGCTACACCTTC. Protein: CASSPALDGYTF.

In the case of this clone: Other DNA sequences in the sample encode the same CDR3. V usage is TRBV27 and J usage is TRBJ2-7, with D possibly matching TRBD2 (6 bases). The CDR3 is 13 amino acids. The V end was cut by 3 bases, the J end by 4 bases, with 10 bases between. Looked up from germline, CDR1 is MNHEY and CDR2 is SMNVEV (reference sequence). CDR3 loop: CASSLRGGYEQYF. DNA of the CDR3: TGTGCCAGCAGTTTGCGGGGCGGGTACGAGCAGTACTTC.

V gene TRBV27 combines with J gene TRBJ1-5; D might be TRBD1 (5 bases). CDR3 length: 16 residues. The V and J ends lost 5 bases and 2 bases respectively, with 16 bases between them. The germline CDR1 and CDR2 sequences are MNHEY and SMNVEV (reference sequence). CDR3 protein: CASSPTPARGNQPQHF. The CDR3 DNA reads as TGTGCCAGCAGTCCAACCCCTGCCAGGGGCAATCAGCCCCAGCATTTT.

This rearrangement joins TRBV4-1 to TRBJ2-5, with D perhaps TRBD2 (6 bases). The CDR3 sequence is 18 residues long. Germline lookup yields CDR1 MGHRA and CDR2 YSYEKL. V was trimmed by 0 bases and J by 4 bases, leaving 21 bases between them. The CDR3 is CASSQEGGAGSGRETQYF. In DNA form, the CDR3 reads TGCGCCAGCAGCCAAGAAGGAGGGGCGGGGTCGGGGCGAGAGACCCAGTACTTC.

This rearrangement joins TRBV2 to TRBJ2-1, with 7 positions matching TRBD2. CDR1 and CDR2 (germline): SNHLY, FYNNEI. V lost 6 bases to trimming and J lost 7 bases; unmatched junction nucleotides: 6. The CDR3 extends over 13 amino acids. Here the CDR3 reads CASSWGGGNEQFF. CDR3 coding DNA: TGTGCCAGCAGCTGGGGGGGAGGGAATGAGCAGTTCTTC.